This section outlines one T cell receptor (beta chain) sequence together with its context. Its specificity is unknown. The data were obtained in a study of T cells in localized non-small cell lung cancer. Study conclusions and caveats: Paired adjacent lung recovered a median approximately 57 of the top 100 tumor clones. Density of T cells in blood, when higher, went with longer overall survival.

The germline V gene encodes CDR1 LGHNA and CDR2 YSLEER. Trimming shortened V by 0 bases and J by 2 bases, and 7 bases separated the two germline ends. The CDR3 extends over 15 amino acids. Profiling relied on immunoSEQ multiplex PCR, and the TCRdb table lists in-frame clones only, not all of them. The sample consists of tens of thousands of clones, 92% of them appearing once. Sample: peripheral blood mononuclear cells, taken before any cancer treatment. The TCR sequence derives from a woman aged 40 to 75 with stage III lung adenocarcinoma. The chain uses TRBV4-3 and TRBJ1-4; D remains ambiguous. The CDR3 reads CASSQEGGTNEKLFF. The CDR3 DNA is TGCGCCAGCAGCCAAGAAGGAGGCACTAATGAAAAACTGTTTTTT.